The clone carrying this TCR beta chain occurred a few times. These data belong to a study of T cell responses to AZD1222 COVID-19 vaccine. This CDR3 is built from 18 residues. V lost 4 bases and J lost 2, with 23 bases in between. Germline lookup yields CDR1 SEHNR and CDR2 FQNEAQ (reference sequence). Some clones are missing from TCRdb's copy, which holds only in-frame ones; the method was immunoSEQ multiplex PCR. The table has about 200,000 clones, about 92% seen once. Sequencing was performed on peripheral blood, taken 28 days after the second dose of the MenACWY control vaccine. J is TRBJ1-1 and V is TRBV7-9; D not certain. The TCR was taken from an adult who received the MenACWY meningococcal vaccine as a control. CDR3 in amino acids: CASSSTRSGGVLNTEAFF. Written as DNA, the CDR3 is TGTGCCAGCAGCTCCACCCGCTCCGGCGGGGTATTAAACACTGAAGCTTTCTTT.